This T cell receptor beta chain was captured in a study of cytomegalovirus exposure and HLA in healthy donors. General observations from the study: Several top significant clusters appeared, in a later analysis, to be linked to common viral pathogens. Productive status was seen about 90% or about 30% of the time for most TCR beta V segments in an earlier analysis. When analyzed later, a missense DCLRE1C variant was found to be linked to TCR beta V- and J-gene trimming. The investigators catalogued 150 to 200 TCR beta chains as cytomegalovirus-associated.

Remarks on this clone: What it binds is unknown.

CDR3 length equals 14 residues. Germline V gene data show CDR1 as SGDLS and CDR2 as YYNGEE. Deletions cut 0 bases from V and 4 bases from J, with 9 bases between. The primer mix had 60 Vbeta and 13 Jbeta primers. Only in-frame clones appear in the TCRdb table, and some are missing; sequencing was by immunoSEQ multiplex PCR. The sample holds some 48,000 clones. The clonotype comes from a man in his forties or fifties in good health and CMV-seropositive. Material for sequencing was PBMCs. This chain connects TRBV9 to TRBJ2-3, with D perhaps TRBD2 (6 bases). The CDR3 DNA sequence: TGTGCCAGCAGCGTAGGTGGAGGGTCAGATACGCAGTATTTT. This gives the protein CASSVGGGSDTQYF. The full variable domain, with the rest looked up from reference TRBV9 and TRBJ2-3, is DSGVTQTPKHLITATGQRVTLRCSPRSGDLSVYWYQQSLDQGLQFLIQYYNGEERAKGNILERFSAQQFPDLHSELNLSSLELGDSALYFCASSVGGGSDTQYFGPGTRLTVL.